Given below is one TCR beta chain in context. Its antigen remains unidentified. This sample stems from a study of cytomegalovirus exposure and HLA in healthy donors. Study-wide results and caveats: CMV antigen specificity was confirmed in vitro for a few CMV-associated chains.

This CDR3 comprises 16 residues. Germline V gene lookup returns CDR1 LGHNA and CDR2 YNFKEQ. J lost 0 bases, V lost 0 bases, and 2 bases had no gene match. Method: immunoSEQ multiplex PCR; TCRdb's copy keeps in-frame clones and lacks some. The sample comprises about 220,000 clones, around nine tenths of which are singletons, and around 1.1% rests with the top ten. The chain has TRBV4-2 and TRBJ2-7; TRBD2 agrees at 10 bases. The source of this sequence is a woman aged 18-29 years in good health and CMV-seronegative. The source material was PBMCs. The CDR3 protein is CASSQELAGSSYEQYF. CDR3 nucleotides: TGTGCCAGCAGCCAAGAACTAGCGGGGAGCTCCTACGAGCAGTACTTC.